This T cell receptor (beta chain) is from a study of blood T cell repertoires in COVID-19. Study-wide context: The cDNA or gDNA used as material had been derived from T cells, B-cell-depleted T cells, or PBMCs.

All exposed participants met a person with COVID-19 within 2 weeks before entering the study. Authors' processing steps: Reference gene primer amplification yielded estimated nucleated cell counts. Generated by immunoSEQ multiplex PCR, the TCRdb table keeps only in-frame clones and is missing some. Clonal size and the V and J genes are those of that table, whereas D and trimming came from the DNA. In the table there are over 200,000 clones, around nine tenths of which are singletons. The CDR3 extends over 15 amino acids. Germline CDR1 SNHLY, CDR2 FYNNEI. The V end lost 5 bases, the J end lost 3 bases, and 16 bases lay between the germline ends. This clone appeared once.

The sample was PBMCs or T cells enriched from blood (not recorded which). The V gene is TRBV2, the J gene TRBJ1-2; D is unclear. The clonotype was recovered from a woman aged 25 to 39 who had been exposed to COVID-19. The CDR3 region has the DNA TGTGCCAGCAGTTTAACCGGACGGGAAGACTATGGCTACACCTTC. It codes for CASSLTGREDYGYTF.